These 17 T cell receptor beta chains were sequenced from one sample in a study of CD8 T cells in Susac syndrome. With random hexamers, reverse transcription was performed on about 0.5 to 1 ug of RNA. Via MiXCR, TCRdb re-called the immunoSEQ multiplex PCR reads, giving one row per CDR3 protein. The profile shows tens of thousands of distinct CDR3 sequences, just under 95% of them singletons. The sequenced sample was CD4+ T cells from PBMCs. All receptors derive from a human donor with Susac syndrome.

This rearrangement joins TRBV18 to TRBJ2-5; D gene unclear. This CDR3 has 13 residues. CDR1 is KGHSH and CDR2 is LQKENI in the germline V gene. Deletions cut 4 bases from V and 5 bases from J, with 11 bases between. The DNA of the CDR3 is TGTGCCAGCTCACTTACTGTCATGGAGACCCAGTACTTC. Translating gives CASSLTVMETQYF.

The rearrangement joins TRBV4-1 to TRBJ2-3; 13 bases agree with TRBD2. CDR3 length equals 18 residues. J was trimmed by 2 bases and V by 8 bases; bases with no gene match: 13. Germline assignment: CDR1 MGHRA and CDR2 YSYEKL. Written as DNA, the CDR3 is TGCGCCAGCCGCGAGGAAACTGGACTAGCGGGGGACACAGATACGCAGTATTTT. Amino acids: CASREETGLAGDTDTQYF.

This rearrangement joins TRBV13 to TRBJ2-7; no reliable D call. CDR1 PRHDT and CDR2 FYEKMQ come from the germline V gene (reference sequence). The CDR3 contains 14 residues. Trimming removed 0 bases at V and 2 bases at J, with 8 bases between. The DNA of the CDR3 is TGTGCCAGCAGCTTAGGCCTGTCCACCTACGAGCAGTACTTC. This gives the protein CASSLGLSTYEQYF.

The gene calls are TRBV5-4 and TRBJ2-5; D remains unclear. The germline V and J ends were trimmed by 1 base and 1 base, with 5 bases remaining between them. There are 13 residues in the CDR3. The V gene's germline CDR1 is SGHNT and CDR2 YYREEE (reference sequence). The CDR3 reads CASSLNSQETQYF. In DNA, the CDR3 is TGTGCCAGCAGCTTGAACAGCCAAGAGACCCAGTACTTC.

The V gene is TRBV2, the J gene TRBJ2-1; D remains ambiguous. The CDR3 is made up of 12 amino acids. Per the germline V gene, CDR1 is SNHLY and CDR2 is FYNNEI. The ends were cut back, 7 bases at V and 5 bases at J, with 9 bases in the middle. The CDR3 DNA reads as TGTGCCAGCACGAGACTCAACAATGAGCAGTTCTTC. Amino acid sequence: CASTRLNNEQFF.

This rearrangement joins TRBV7-2 to TRBJ1-2; D perhaps matches TRBD1 (5 bases). The germline CDR1 and CDR2 sequences are SGHTA and FQGNSA. CDR3 length equals 15 residues. V gave up 1 base and J gave up 2 bases, with 11 bases separating them. The CDR3 protein is CASSLGTWGNYGYTF. For the CDR3, the DNA is TGTGCCAGCAGCTTAGGGACTTGGGGGAACTATGGCTACACCTTC.

V is TRBV27 and J is TRBJ1-1; 7 bases line up with TRBD1. The ends lost 5 bases at V and 2 bases at J; junction bases unmatched: 5. CDR1 MNHEY and CDR2 SMNVEV come from the germline V gene (reference sequence). CDR3 length: 14 amino acids. In DNA form, the CDR3 reads TGTGCCAGCAGTGAGTACAGGGGAAACACTGAAGCTTTCTTT. This sequence encodes CASSEYRGNTEAFF.

The chain links TRBV12-3 or TRBV12-4 to TRBJ1-2; the D is unclear. CDR3 length: 11 residues. Trimming took 11 bases from V and 4 from J, leaving 11 bases between them. The CDR3 DNA sequence: TGTGCCTCGGGCAGGAGCTATGGCTACACCTTC. Translated, it gives CASGRSYGYTF.

This clonotype was detected only once. The V call is TRBV12-3 or TRBV12-4, the J call TRBJ2-7, with a tentative D call TRBD2 (6 bases). V gave up 3 bases and J gave up 4 bases, with 16 bases separating them. This CDR3 is 15 amino acids long. CDR3 loop: CASSFWGDTAYEQYF. The DNA of the CDR3 is TGTGCCAGCAGTTTCTGGGGGGATACCGCGTACGAGCAGTACTTC.

This chain uses TRBV28 with TRBJ1-1; D uncertain. The CDR3 spans 13 residues. The germline V gene has CDR1 MDHEN and CDR2 SYDVKM. V was shortened by 2 bases and J by 7 bases, with 11 bases between the two germline ends. CDR3 in amino acids: CASSLAVVREAFF. CDR3 sequence (DNA): TGTGCCAGCAGTTTAGCGGTGGTTCGTGAAGCTTTCTTT. Drawing the rest from reference TRBV28 and TRBJ1-1, the complete variable domain is DVKVTQSSRYLVKRTGEKVFLECVQDMDHENMFWYRQDPGLGLRLIYFSYDVKMKEKGDIPEGYSVSREKKERFSLILESASTNQTSMYLCASSLAVVREAFFGQGTRLTVV.

The rearrangement links TRBV27 to TRBJ1-2; D call uncertain. V was cut by 7 bases and J by 4 bases, with 16 bases left in between. Germline loops: CDR1 MNHEY, CDR2 SMNVEV (reference sequence). The CDR3 is 14 amino acids. In nucleotides, the CDR3 is TGTGCCAGCAAAAAGGAACTTTACTCCTATGGCTACACCTTC. Translated: CASKKELYSYGYTF.

This chain uses TRBV20-1 with TRBJ2-7; no firm D call. Deletions cut 6 bases from V and 2 bases from J, with 11 bases between. This CDR3 comprises 12 residues. Germline values: CDR1 DFQATT, CDR2 SNEGSKA (reference sequence). CDR3 protein: CSAKKAAYEQYF. The CDR3 nucleotides read TGCAGTGCCAAGAAGGCAGCCTACGAGCAGTACTTC.

The chain employs TRBV27 and TRBJ1-2, with TRBD1 identical over 7 bases. Germline V gives CDR1 MNHEY, CDR2 SMNVEV (reference sequence). V shed 6 bases and J 4 bases; nucleotides not matched to a gene: 8. This CDR3 is 14 amino acids long. CDR3 sequence: CASRPTGFGYGYTF. CDR3 coding DNA: TGTGCCAGCAGACCGACAGGGTTTGGCTATGGCTACACCTTC.

The chain employs TRBV20-1 and TRBJ2-3, with no clear D. In germline, CDR1 is DFQATT, CDR2 SNEGSKA (reference sequence). CDR3 length: 13 amino acids. With 3 bases removed from V and 0 bases from J, the gap between germline ends came to 7 bases. CDR3 in DNA: TGCAGTGCTAGCCTCCGGAGCACAGATACGCAGTATTTT. Protein product: CSASLRSTDTQYF.

The J gene is TRBJ2-3, the V gene TRBV9; D is ambiguous. The germline V gene encodes CDR1 SGDLS and CDR2 YYNGEE. Trimming pared 8 bases from V and 9 bases from J, leaving 19 bases between. The CDR3 extends over 13 amino acids. The CDR3 nucleotides read TGTGCCAGGCCATATCCAAGTCTCCTCACGCAGTATTTT. This codes for CARPYPSLLTQYF.

This chain connects TRBV15 to TRBJ2-5; D remains ambiguous. The V and J ends lost 0 bases and 7 bases respectively, with 6 bases between them. This CDR3 region has 12 residues. The germline V gene encodes CDR1 LNHNV and CDR2 YYDKDF (reference sequence). The CDR3 coding sequence is TGTGCCACCAGCAGAGAGTTTGGGACCCAGTACTTC. Translated, it gives CATSREFGTQYF.

The chain couples TRBV30 to TRBJ2-2; the D call may be TRBD1 or TRBD2 (6 bases each). Germline V gene lookup returns CDR1 GTSNPN and CDR2 SVGIG (reference sequence). V lost 3 bases to trimming and J lost 5 bases, with 13 bases between them. The CDR3 contains 14 residues. The CDR3 bases are TGTGCCTGGAGGGGGGGCGCGGATACCGGGGAGCTGTTTTTT. It specifies CAWRGGADTGELFF.